The next 25 T cell receptor beta chains were all read from a single sample in a study of blood T cell repertoires in COVID-19. Measured with immunoSEQ multiplex PCR; TCRdb has only the in-frame clones, and not every one. The sample contains under 60,000 clones, 75% to 80% of which appear only once. Source material: peripheral blood. The receptors derive from a human donor in a cohort sampled during active COVID-19.

The chain carries TRBV30 and TRBJ1-2, with 7 positions matching TRBD1. Germline lookup yields CDR1 GTSNPN and CDR2 SVGIG (reference sequence). The length of the CDR3 is 13 residues. The CDR3 sequence is CAPQTGQDYGYTF. The CDR3 DNA sequence: TGTGCACCTCAGACAGGGCAGGACTATGGCTACACCTTC.

This clone was counted a few times. Other DNA sequences in the sample encode the same CDR3. V gene TRBV20-1 combines with J gene TRBJ2-7; D is unresolved. Trimming removed 5 bases at V and 3 bases at J, with 8 bases between. The germline gives CDR1 DFQATT, CDR2 SNEGSKA (reference sequence). The CDR3 contains 11 residues. The CDR3 bases are TGCAGTGCTTCTTCTAGCTACGAGCAGTACTTC. Encoded protein: CSASSSYEQYF.

The chain has TRBV2 and TRBJ1-1; D unresolved. The ends were cut back, 7 bases at V and 0 bases at J, with 9 bases in the middle. Germline CDR1 and CDR2: SNHLY and FYNNEI. CDR3 size: 13 residues. CDR3 sequence: CASIKILNTEAFF. DNA for the CDR3: TGTGCCAGCATAAAAATTTTGAACACTGAAGCTTTCTTT. The full variable domain, completed using reference TRBV2 and TRBJ1-1, is EPEVTQTPSHQVTQMGQEVILRCVPISNHLYFYWYRQILGQKVEFLVSFYNNEISEKSEIFDDQFSVERPDGSNFTLKIRSTKLEDSAMYFCASIKILNTEAFFGQGTRLTVV.

The rearrangement links TRBV30 to TRBJ1-2; no clear D gene. In germline, CDR1 is GTSNPN, CDR2 SVGIG (reference sequence). Trimming shortened V by 0 bases and J by 12 bases, and 17 bases separated the two germline ends. This CDR3 has 13 amino acids. CDR3 in amino acids: CAWSVKGTPRDTF. The CDR3 region has the DNA TGTGCCTGGAGTGTAAAGGGTACCCCGCGGGACACCTTC.

The genes are TRBV7-9 and TRBJ2-1, with a possible D match to TRBD1 (6 bases). Trimming removed 1 base from V and 9 bases from J, with 13 bases in between. CDR1 and CDR2 from the germline V gene are SEHNR and FQNEAQ (reference sequence). The CDR3 contains 14 residues. CDR3 bases: TGTGCCAGCAGCTTAGACAGGGTGGCGGCTGAGCAGTTCTTC. Its protein is CASSLDRVAAEQFF.

The chain is built from TRBV6-6 and TRBJ1-5; no firm D call. CDR1 is MNHNY and CDR2 is SVGAGI in the germline V gene (reference sequence). V shed 8 bases and J shed 3 bases, with 8 bases lying between them. The CDR3 runs 12 residues. CDR3 sequence (DNA): TGTGCCAGCGGGAGGTTCAATCAGCCCCAGCATTTT. Protein: CASGRFNQPQHF.

This chain connects TRBV5-1 to TRBJ2-3; perhaps TRBD1 as D (6 bases). V shed 1 base and J shed 4 bases, with 16 bases lying between them. Germline V lookup: CDR1 SGHRS, CDR2 YFSETQ. CDR3 size: 16 residues. This chain's CDR3 is CASSLWGQGVADTQYF. As DNA, the CDR3 is TGCGCCAGCAGCTTGTGGGGGCAAGGGGTAGCAGATACGCAGTATTTT.

The rearrangement joins TRBV10-3 to TRBJ2-1, with TRBD2 identical over 12 bases. The junction had 4 bases not matched to a gene; V was cut back by 0 bases and J by 4 bases. CDR1 and CDR2 from the germline V gene are ENHRY and SYGVKD. This CDR3 has 17 residues. The DNA of the CDR3 is TGTGCCATCAGTGAGTCGAAACTAGCGGGGGGTTACAATGAGCAGTTCTTC. Translating it yields CAISESKLAGGYNEQFF.

The chain recombines TRBV10-2 with TRBJ2-1, with 9 bases fitting TRBD1. Germline CDR1 is WSHSY and CDR2 is SAAADI. The CDR3 consists of 16 residues. Unmatched junction bases numbered 6, after V lost 6 bases and J lost 0 bases. CDR3 nucleotides: TGCGCCAGCAGGGGACAGGGTGGGGGCTCCTACAATGAGCAGTTCTTC. It encodes CASRGQGGGSYNEQFF.

The chain recombines TRBV2 with TRBJ1-5, with unresolved D. Trimming stripped 4 bases from V and 4 bases from J, with 17 bases between. Germline assignment: CDR1 SNHLY and CDR2 FYNNEI. The CDR3 covers 16 residues. CDR3 in DNA: TGTGCCAGCAGTGCATTTCTAACGGGGATAAATCAGCCCCAGCATTTT. It codes for CASSAFLTGINQPQHF. The whole variable domain, remainder taken from reference TRBV2 and TRBJ1-5, is EPEVTQTPSHQVTQMGQEVILRCVPISNHLYFYWYRQILGQKVEFLVSFYNNEISEKSEIFDDQFSVERPDGSNFTLKIRSTKLEDSAMYFCASSAFLTGINQPQHFGDGTRLSIL.

The V gene is TRBV29-1, the J gene TRBJ2-2; D gene unclear. With 4 bases removed from V and 8 bases from J, the gap between germline ends came to 20 bases. The V gene's germline CDR1 is SQVTM and CDR2 ANQGSEA. The CDR3 runs 15 residues. The CDR3 bases are TGCAGCGTTGCGAGAGTCTCCGGGTCTAGTGGGGAGCTGTTTTTT. Amino acids: CSVARVSGSSGELFF.

The rearrangement joins TRBV2 to TRBJ1-2; TRBD1 is a possible D gene (5 bases). V lost 6 bases and J lost 7, with 15 bases in between. This CDR3 region has 13 residues. CDR1 SNHLY and CDR2 FYNNEI come from the germline V gene. CDR3 DNA: TGTGCCAGCAGGGAGGGACTCTCCGGTGGCTACACCTTC. This codes for CASREGLSGGYTF. Full variable domain (rest looked up from reference TRBV2 and TRBJ1-2): EPEVTQTPSHQVTQMGQEVILRCVPISNHLYFYWYRQILGQKVEFLVSFYNNEISEKSEIFDDQFSVERPDGSNFTLKIRSTKLEDSAMYFCASREGLSGGYTFGSGTRLTVV.

This clone showed up just a few times. The same CDR3 is also encoded by other DNA sequences in this sample. This sequence joins TRBV18 and TRBJ1-5; D is ambiguous. This CDR3 has 16 residues. CDR1 and CDR2 (germline): KGHSH, LQKENI. The V end was cut by 2 bases, the J end by 2 bases, with 13 bases between. CDR3 amino acids: CASSPGGVGGNQPQHF. The CDR3 DNA follows: TGTGCCAGCTCACCAGGCGGGGTCGGCGGCAATCAGCCCCAGCATTTT.

This chain joins TRBV4-1 and TRBJ2-3; the D gene is possibly TRBD1 (5 bases). This CDR3 has 15 amino acids. Germline loops: CDR1 MGHRA, CDR2 YSYEKL. The ends were cut back, 5 bases at V and 4 bases at J, with 16 bases in the middle. Written as DNA, the CDR3 is TGCGCCAGCAGCTTATCAGGGTGGGGTGCAGATACGCAGTATTTT. Its translation: CASSLSGWGADTQYF.

The chain carries TRBV12-3 or TRBV12-4 and TRBJ2-1; 7 nucleotides agree with TRBD2. This CDR3 has 12 amino acids. The V segment lost 3 bases and the J segment 9 bases; nucleotides outside the gene matches: 2. The CDR3 coding sequence is TGTGCCAGCAGTTTCACGGGAGGTGAGCAGTTCTTC. Translating gives CASSFTGGEQFF.

The rearrangement uses TRBV2 and TRBJ2-7; no definite D call. In germline, CDR1 is SNHLY, CDR2 FYNNEI. This CDR3 region has 14 residues. The V gene lost 4 bases and the J gene lost 2 bases, with 12 bases spanning the gap. The chain's CDR3 is CASSGAPRPYEQYF. The CDR3 DNA follows: TGTGCCAGCAGTGGGGCCCCCCGGCCCTACGAGCAGTACTTC.

This clone was detected once. CDR3: CASSARGGRDYTF. CDR3 DNA: TGTGCCAGCAGTGCTCGGGGGGGACGTGACTACACCTTC. The chain couples TRBV3-1 (or the pseudogene TRBV3-2) to TRBJ1-2; weak D call: TRBD1 (5 bases). Germline V gene lookup returns CDR1 LGHDT and CDR2 YNNKEL (reference sequence). Trimming cost V 6 bases and J 10 bases, with 18 bases left between them. CDR3 length: 13 amino acids.

V gene TRBV5-1 combines with J gene TRBJ2-2; 11 bases line up with TRBD2. Germline CDR1 and CDR2: SGHRS and YFSETQ. The CDR3 is 18 residues long. Trimming at V came to 0 bases and at J to 0 bases, leaving 4 bases not matched to a gene. The CDR3 sequence is CASSLGGLADTNTGELFF. CDR3 nucleotide sequence: TGCGCCAGCAGCTTGGGGGGACTAGCGGATACGAACACCGGGGAGCTGTTTTTT. The full variable domain, completed using reference TRBV5-1 and TRBJ2-2, is KAGVTQTPRYLIKTRGQQVTLSCSPISGHRSVSWYQQTPGQGLQFLFEYFSETQRNKGNFPGRFSGRQFSNSRSEMNVSTLELGDSALYLCASSLGGLADTNTGELFFGEGSRLTVL.

The chain recombines TRBV4-1 with TRBJ1-6, with 7 bases lining up with TRBD1. Germline CDR1 MGHRA, CDR2 YSYEKL. This CDR3 has 17 residues. V dropped 3 bases and J dropped 6; count of bases not matched to a gene: 11. The CDR3 sequence: CASSQAPPRGFNSPLHF. CDR3 coding DNA: TGCGCCAGCAGCCAGGCCCCTCCCAGGGGGTTTAATTCACCCCTCCACTTT.

V is TRBV29-1 and J is TRBJ1-4; the match to TRBD1 covers 7 bases. The CDR3 is made up of 11 amino acids. J lost 8 bases, V lost 4 bases, and 1 base had no gene match. Germline V gene sequence: CDR1 SQVTM, CDR2 ANQGSEA. The CDR3 DNA is TGCAGCGTTGTACAGGGGGAAAAACTGTTTTTT. This translates into CSVVQGEKLFF. Full variable domain (missing parts from reference TRBV29-1 and TRBJ1-4): SAVISQKPSRDICQRGTSLTIQCQVDSQVTMMFWYRQQPGQSLTLIATANQGSEATYESGFVIDKFPISRPNLTFSTLTVSNMSPEDSSIYLCSVVQGEKLFFGSGTQLSVL.

J is TRBJ2-2 and V is TRBV30; no clear D gene. V was pared by 3 bases and J by 6 bases, with 8 bases between. CDR1 is GTSNPN, CDR2 SVGIG, per germline (reference sequence). The CDR3 totals 12 residues. The CDR3: CAWRHYSGELFF. The CDR3 coding sequence is TGTGCCTGGAGGCATTACTCCGGGGAGCTGTTTTTT.

The chain employs TRBV12-3 or TRBV12-4 and TRBJ2-1; D unresolved. The CDR3 is 11 residues long. Trimming shortened V by 6 bases and J by 7 bases, and 7 bases separated the two germline ends. This CDR3 reads CASRAVNEQFF. The CDR3 region has the DNA TGTGCCAGCAGGGCCGTTAATGAGCAGTTCTTC.

The chain uses TRBV6-4 and TRBJ1-6, with D uncertain. The CDR3 runs 13 residues. Germline loops: CDR1 MRHNA, CDR2 SNTAGT. V was trimmed by 6 bases and J by 6 bases, leaving 9 bases between them. DNA of the CDR3: TGTGCCAGCAGGGCGGGCAGTAATTCACCCCTCCACTTT. Its protein is CASRAGSNSPLHF.

This chain connects TRBV16 to TRBJ2-1, with D uncertain. CDR1 is KGHSY, CDR2 FQNENV, per germline. The CDR3 runs to 14 residues. The V end was cut by 2 bases, the J end by 7 bases, with 12 bases between. The CDR3 loop reads CASSQTFEVNEQFF. The CDR3 DNA is TGTGCCAGCAGCCAAACCTTCGAGGTTAATGAGCAGTTCTTC.

The chain uses TRBV2 and TRBJ2-5; 7 bases match TRBD1. Germline V gene sequence: CDR1 SNHLY, CDR2 FYNNEI. V gave up 6 bases and J gave up 5 bases; unmatched junction bases: 9. The CDR3 runs to 14 residues. CDR3 loop: CASRVTGVGETQYF. The CDR3 nucleotides are TGTGCCAGCAGGGTTACAGGGGTGGGGGAGACCCAGTACTTC.